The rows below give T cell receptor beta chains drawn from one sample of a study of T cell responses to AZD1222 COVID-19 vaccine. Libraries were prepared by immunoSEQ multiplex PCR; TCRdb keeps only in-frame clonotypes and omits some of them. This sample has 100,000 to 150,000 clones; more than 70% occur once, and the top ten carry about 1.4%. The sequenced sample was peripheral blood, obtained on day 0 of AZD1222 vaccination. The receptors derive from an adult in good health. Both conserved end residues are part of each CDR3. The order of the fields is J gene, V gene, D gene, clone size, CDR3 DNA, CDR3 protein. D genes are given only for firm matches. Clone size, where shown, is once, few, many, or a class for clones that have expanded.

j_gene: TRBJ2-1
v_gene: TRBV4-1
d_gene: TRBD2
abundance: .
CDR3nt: TGCGCCAGCAGCCAAGGGGGACTAGCGGGCCCACTATACAATGAGCAGTTCTTC
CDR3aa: CASSQGGLAGPLYNEQFF

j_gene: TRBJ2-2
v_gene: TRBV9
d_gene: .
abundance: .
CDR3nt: TGTGCCAGCAGCGTACGACAGAACACCGGGGAGCTGTTTTTT
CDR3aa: CASSVRQNTGELFF

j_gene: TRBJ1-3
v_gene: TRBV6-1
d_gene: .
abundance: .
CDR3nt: TGTGCCAGCAGTGAGAGGCCGGGGGATCTTGGAAACACCATATATTTT
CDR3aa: CASSERPGDLGNTIYF

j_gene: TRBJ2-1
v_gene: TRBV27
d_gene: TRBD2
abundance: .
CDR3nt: TGTGCCAGCAGTTCCCCGCTGCGGGAGGGTTCATACAATGAGCAGTTCTTC
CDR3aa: CASSSPLREGSYNEQFF

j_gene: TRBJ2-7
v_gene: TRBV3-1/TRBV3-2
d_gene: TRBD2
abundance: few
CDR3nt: TGTGCCAGCAGCCAAGAGGGGACTAAGACCTACGAGCAGTACTTC
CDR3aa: CASSQEGTKTYEQYF

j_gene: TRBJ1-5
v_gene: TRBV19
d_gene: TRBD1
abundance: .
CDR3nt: TGTGCCAGTAGTAAAGGACAGGGCAAGATAGTGGGTCAGCCCCAGCATTTT
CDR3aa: CASSKGQGKIVGQPQHF

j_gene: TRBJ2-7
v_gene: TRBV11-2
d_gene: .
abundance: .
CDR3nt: TGTGCCAGCAGCTTAGCGGCGGTCCACGAGCAGTACTTC
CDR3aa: CASSLAAVHEQYF

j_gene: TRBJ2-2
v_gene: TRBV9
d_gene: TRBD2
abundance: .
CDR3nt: TGTGCCAGCAGCATAAGCGGGAGCGATACCGGGGAGCTGTTTTTT
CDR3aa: CASSISGSDTGELFF

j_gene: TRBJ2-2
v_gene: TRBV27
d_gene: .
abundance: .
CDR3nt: TGTGCCAGCAGTTTAGCGACAGTTAAACGCGCGAACACCGGGGAGCTGTTTTTT
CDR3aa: CASSLATVKRANTGELFF

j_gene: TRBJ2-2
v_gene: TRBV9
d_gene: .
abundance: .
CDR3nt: TGTGCCAGCAGCCAAGGGGTCTCCAACACCGGGGAGCTGTTTTTT
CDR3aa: CASSQGVSNTGELFF

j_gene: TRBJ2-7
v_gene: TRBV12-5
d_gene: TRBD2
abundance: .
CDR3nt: TGTGCTAGTGGTTTGGGAGTACTAGCGGGCCTTTCTTCTGAGCAGTACTTC
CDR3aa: CASGLGVLAGLSSEQYF

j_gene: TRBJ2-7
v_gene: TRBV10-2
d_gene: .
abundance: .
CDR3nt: TGCGCCAGCAGTGAGCCGAAACCCCAGGGATTGGACGAGCAGTACTTC
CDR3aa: CASSEPKPQGLDEQYF

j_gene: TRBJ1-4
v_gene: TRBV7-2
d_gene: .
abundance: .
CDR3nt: TGTGCCAGCAGCTTAGATGGGGGTTTGGGTGAAAAACTGTTTTTT
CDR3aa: CASSLDGGLGEKLFF

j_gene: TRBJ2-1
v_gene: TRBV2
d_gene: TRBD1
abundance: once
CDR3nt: TGTGCCAGCAGTGACCGGGACAGGGGGTACTACAATGAGCAGTTCTTC
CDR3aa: CASSDRDRGYYNEQFF

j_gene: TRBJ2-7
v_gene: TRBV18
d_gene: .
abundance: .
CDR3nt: TGTGCCAGCTCACCACCAACTGACGGGAGATTTACTAGAGAGCAGTACTTC
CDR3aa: CASSPPTDGRFTREQYF

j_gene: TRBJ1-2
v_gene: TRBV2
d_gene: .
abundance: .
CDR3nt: TGTGCCAGCAGTGCGGCAGACGGCGACTATGGCTACACCTTC
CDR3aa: CASSAADGDYGYTF

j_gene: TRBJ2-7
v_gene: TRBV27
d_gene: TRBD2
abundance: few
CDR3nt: TGTGCCAGCAGGCTCGGGAGGGCCCTCGAGCAGTACTTC
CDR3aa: CASRLGRALEQYF

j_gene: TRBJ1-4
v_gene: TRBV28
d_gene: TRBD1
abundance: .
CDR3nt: TGTGCCAGCAGTTGGGACAGGGGAGGAGAAAAACTGTTTTTT
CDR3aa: CASSWDRGGEKLFF

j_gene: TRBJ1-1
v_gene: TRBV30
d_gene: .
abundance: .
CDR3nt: TGTGCCTGGAGCCCCGACCGGCGGCTTGAAGCTTTCTTT
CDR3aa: CAWSPDRRLEAFF

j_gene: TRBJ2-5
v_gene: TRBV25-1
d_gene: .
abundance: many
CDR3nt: TGTGCCAGCAGTACACAGGGAGAGGAGACCCAGTACTTC
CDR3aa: CASSTQGEETQYF

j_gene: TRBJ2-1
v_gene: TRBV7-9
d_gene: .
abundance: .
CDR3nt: TGTGCCAGCAGCTTAGCCCGATGGGGCAACACCTACAATGAGCAGTTCTTC
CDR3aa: CASSLARWGNTYNEQFF

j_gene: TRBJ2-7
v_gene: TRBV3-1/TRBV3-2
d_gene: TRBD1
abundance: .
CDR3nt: TGTGCCAGCAGCCAAACTACAGGGGGAACCTACGAGCAGTACTTC
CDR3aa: CASSQTTGGTYEQYF

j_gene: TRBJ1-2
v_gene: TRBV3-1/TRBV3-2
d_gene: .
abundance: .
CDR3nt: TGTGCCAGCAGCCATTACCCACGAACAGGGCCCGGCTATGGCTACACCTTC
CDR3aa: CASSHYPRTGPGYGYTF

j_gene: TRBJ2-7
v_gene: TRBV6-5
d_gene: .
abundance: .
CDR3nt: TGTGCCAGCAGGAGAGAGCATCAGGGGGGCTACGAGCAGTACTTC
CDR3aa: CASRREHQGGYEQYF

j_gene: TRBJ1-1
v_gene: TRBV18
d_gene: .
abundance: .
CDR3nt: TGTGCCAGCTCACCAGGGCTTCAGATGAACACTGAAGCTTTCTTT
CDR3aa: CASSPGLQMNTEAFF

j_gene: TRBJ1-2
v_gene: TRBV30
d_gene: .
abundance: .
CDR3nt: TGTGCCTGGAGTGCCGATCCCGGGATGTTATATGGCTACACCTTC
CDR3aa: CAWSADPGMLYGYTF

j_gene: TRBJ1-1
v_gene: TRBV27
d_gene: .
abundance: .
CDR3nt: TGTGCCAGCACCTTATCTGGGGGATCGGGCACTGAAGCTTTCTTT
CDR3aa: CASTLSGGSGTEAFF

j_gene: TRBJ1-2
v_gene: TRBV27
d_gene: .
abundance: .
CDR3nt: TGTGCCAGCAGTCCGGAGGGGGGCGCCGGCTTCCTCTATGGCTACACCTTC
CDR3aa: CASSPEGGAGFLYGYTF

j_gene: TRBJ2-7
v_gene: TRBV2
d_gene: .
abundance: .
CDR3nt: TGTGCCAGCAGCGAAATTATAGGGCGCCGGGGAGGGCAGTACTTC
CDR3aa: CASSEIIGRRGGQYF

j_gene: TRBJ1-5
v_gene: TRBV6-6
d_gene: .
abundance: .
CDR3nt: TGTGCCAGCAGTCAGGCGGCTCTTGAGAATCAGCCCCAGCATTTT
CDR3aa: CASSQAALENQPQHF

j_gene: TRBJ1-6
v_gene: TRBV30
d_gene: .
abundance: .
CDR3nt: TGTGCCTGGAGTTCTCCAACCGGGAGAGGTTCACCCCTCCACTTT
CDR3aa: CAWSSPTGRGSPLHF

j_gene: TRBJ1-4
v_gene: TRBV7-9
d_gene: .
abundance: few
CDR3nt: TGTGCCAGCAGATTAACCCCGGGGGACCCTGAAAAACTGTTTTTT
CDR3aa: CASRLTPGDPEKLFF

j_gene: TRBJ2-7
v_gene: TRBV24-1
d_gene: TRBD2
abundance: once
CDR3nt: TGTGCCACCAGTGATTTCAAGACTAGCGGCTCCTACGAGCAGTACTTC
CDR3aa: CATSDFKTSGSYEQYF

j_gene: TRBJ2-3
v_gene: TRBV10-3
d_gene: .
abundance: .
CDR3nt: TGTGCCATCAGCACGTCGGGGGATACGCAGTATTTT
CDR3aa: CAISTSGDTQYF

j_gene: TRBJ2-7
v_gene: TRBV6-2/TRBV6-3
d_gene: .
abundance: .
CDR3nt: TGTGCCAGCAGTTGGACAGTCTACGAGCAGTACTTC
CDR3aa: CASSWTVYEQYF

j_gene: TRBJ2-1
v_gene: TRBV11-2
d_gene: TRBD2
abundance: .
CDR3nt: TGTGCCAGCAGCTTCATAGGACTAGCGGTGAGAGTTTACAATGAGCAGTTCTTC
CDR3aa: CASSFIGLAVRVYNEQFF

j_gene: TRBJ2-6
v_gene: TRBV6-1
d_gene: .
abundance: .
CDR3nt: TGTGCCAGCAGTGAAGAGATGGCCTCTGGGGCCAACGTCCTGACTTTC
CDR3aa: CASSEEMASGANVLTF

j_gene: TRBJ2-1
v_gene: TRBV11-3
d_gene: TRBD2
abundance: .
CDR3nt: TGTGCCAGCAGCTTAGAGGTGGCTAGCGGAAGCTCCTACAATGAGCAGTTCTTC
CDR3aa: CASSLEVASGSSYNEQFF

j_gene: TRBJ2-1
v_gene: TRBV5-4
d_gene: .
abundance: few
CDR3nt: TGTGCCAGCAGCTTGAGGAGCTACAATGAGCAGTTCTTC
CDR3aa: CASSLRSYNEQFF

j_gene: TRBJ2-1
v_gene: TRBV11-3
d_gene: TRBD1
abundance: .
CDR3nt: TGTGCCAGCAGCTTGACAGGGGGATCCTACAATGAGCAGTTCTTC
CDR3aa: CASSLTGGSYNEQFF